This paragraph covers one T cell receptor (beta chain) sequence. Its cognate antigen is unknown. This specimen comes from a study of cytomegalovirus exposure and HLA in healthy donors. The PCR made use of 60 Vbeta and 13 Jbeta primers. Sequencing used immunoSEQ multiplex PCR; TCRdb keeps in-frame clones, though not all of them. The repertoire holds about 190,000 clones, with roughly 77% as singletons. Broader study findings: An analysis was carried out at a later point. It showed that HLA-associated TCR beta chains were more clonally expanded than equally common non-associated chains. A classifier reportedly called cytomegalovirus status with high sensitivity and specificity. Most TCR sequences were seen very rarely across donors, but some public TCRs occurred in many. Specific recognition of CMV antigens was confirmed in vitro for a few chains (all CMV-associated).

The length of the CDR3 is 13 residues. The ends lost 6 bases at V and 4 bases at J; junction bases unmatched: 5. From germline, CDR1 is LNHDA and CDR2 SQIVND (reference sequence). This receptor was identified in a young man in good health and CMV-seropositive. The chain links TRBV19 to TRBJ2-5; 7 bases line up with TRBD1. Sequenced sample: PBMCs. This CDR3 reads CASSQTGTETQYF. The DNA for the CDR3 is TGTGCCAGTAGCCAGACAGGGACAGAGACCCAGTACTTC. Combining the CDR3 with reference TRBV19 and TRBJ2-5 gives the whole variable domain DGGITQSPKYLFRKEGQNVTLSCEQNLNHDAMYWYRQDPGQGLRLIYYSQIVNDFQKGDIAEGYSVSREKKESFPLTVTSAQKNPTAFYLCASSQTGTETQYFGPGTRLLVL.